The clone carrying this T cell receptor beta chain was observed a handful of times. The target antigen is unknown. Time point indicated: patch test 1, 2 weeks after DPC sensitization. Treatment defined: therapeutic diphenylcyclopropenone sensitization with weekly scalp DPC. J was trimmed by 4 bases and V by 5 bases; bases with no gene match: 8. Germline CDR1 is DFQATT and CDR2 is SNEGSKA (reference sequence). The CDR3 is 15 residues long. As the library was built, unique molecular identifiers were attached to individual cDNA molecules. MiXCR was run by TCRdb on the RACE reads, yielding one entry per CDR3 protein. The sample shows 180,000 or so distinct CDR3 sequences, around 24% of them seen only once. These data are taken from a study of human T cells and chemical hapten exposure. Study overall: An area of 2 cm by 2 cm on upper inner arm skin received 2% DPC for sensitization.

Study observations and caveats: Sensitization with DPC brought no change to TCRs above 1 in 1000 in frequency. As the donors had alopecia, their immune response may differ from healthy people's.

Here the sequenced sample was whole blood, taken in connection with sensitization to the hapten diphenylcyclopropenone (DPC). The source is a woman aged 45-60 years with alopecia areata. Some clones in this sample may be carry-over from other donors' samples. The chain has TRBV20-1 and TRBJ2-5; 12 bases line up with TRBD2. The chain's CDR3 is CSADKGLAGIETQYF. CDR3 coding DNA: TGCAGTGCTGACAAGGGACTAGCGGGTATAGAGACCCAGTACTTC.